Shown below are 17 T cell receptor beta chains from a single sample sequenced in a study of blood T cell repertoires in COVID-19. Data came from immunoSEQ multiplex PCR; TCRdb stores just in-frame clones and leaves some out. This table holds about 89,000 clones, 72% found once. Source material: peripheral blood. Receptor source: a woman over 75 with acute or convalescent COVID-19.

The chain joins TRBV3-1 (or the pseudogene TRBV3-2) to TRBJ2-3, with TRBD2 matching 7 bases. The CDR3 spans 12 residues. The germline gives CDR1 LGHDT, CDR2 YNNKEL (reference sequence). Losses at the gene ends were 4 bases for V and 5 bases for J; bases not matched to a gene: 0. This CDR3 is CASSPSGDTQYF. CDR3 nucleotide sequence: TGTGCCAGCAGCCCTAGCGGAGATACGCAGTATTTT.

The chain couples TRBV25-1 to TRBJ2-5; 11 bases fit TRBD2. V shed 2 bases, J shed 1 base, and the junction held 6 bases outside the gene matches. Germline V gene sequence: CDR1 MGHDK, CDR2 SYGVNS. This CDR3 region has 17 residues. The CDR3 spells CASSEGLSGGGQETQYF. DNA for the CDR3: TGTGCCAGCAGTGAAGGACTTAGCGGGGGGGGCCAAGAGACCCAGTACTTC.

The J gene is TRBJ2-5, the V gene TRBV5-6; 7 nucleotides match TRBD2. This CDR3 comprises 15 residues. The trim removed 3 bases at V and 3 bases at J, leaving 8 bases unmatched. Germline-derived CDR1 and CDR2 are SGHDT and YYEEEE. CDR3 amino acids: CASSSSTTSEETQYF. CDR3 DNA: TGTGCCAGCAGCTCCTCCACTACTAGCGAAGAGACCCAGTACTTC.

The gene calls are TRBV30 and TRBJ2-3; TRBD1 aligns across 12 bases. V was pared by 0 bases and J by 11 bases, with 9 bases of the junction left unmatched. CDR3 length equals 15 residues. Germline CDR1 and CDR2: GTSNPN and SVGIG (reference sequence). The CDR3 spells CAWSVMGTGGRGQYF. DNA of the CDR3: TGTGCCTGGAGTGTTATGGGGACAGGGGGCAGAGGGCAGTATTTT.

This clone occurred once. This chain connects TRBV25-1 to TRBJ1-2; 9 bases are a match to TRBD1. CDR1 MGHDK and CDR2 SYGVNS come from the germline V gene. The J segment lost 6 bases and the V segment lost 8 bases, leaving 13 bases of the junction unmatched. The CDR3 totals 15 residues. In DNA, the CDR3 is TGTGCCAGCCAATTCGCGGGACAGGGATTGGATGGCTACACCTTC. This sequence encodes CASQFAGQGLDGYTF.

This chain joins TRBV10-2 and TRBJ2-7, with 9 bases matching TRBD2. V shed 2 bases and J 3 bases; nucleotides not matched to a gene: 5. The CDR3 runs 15 residues. Germline CDR1 reads WSHSY; CDR2 reads SAAADI. The CDR3 region has the DNA TGCGCCAGCAGTGAGGCTGCTAGCGGGGTCTACGAGCAGTACTTC. Translating gives CASSEAASGVYEQYF.

The chain employs TRBV15 and TRBJ1-1; D might be TRBD1 (5 bases). Trimming removed 0 bases from V and 4 bases from J, with 12 bases in between. CDR1 and CDR2 (germline): LNHNV, YYDKDF (reference sequence). The CDR3 spans 15 residues. The CDR3 region has the DNA TGTGCCACCAGCAGAGATATGACAGCGATCACTGAAGCTTTCTTT. It yields the protein CATSRDMTAITEAFF.

The CDR3 bases are TGCGCCAGCAGCTTGGATTTGACGGGCTACGAGCAGTACTTC. Residues: CASSLDLTGYEQYF. The chain combines TRBV5-1 with TRBJ2-7; D remains ambiguous. Between the trimmed V and J ends, which lost 0 bases and 3 bases, there was a span of 10 bases. Germline CDR1 reads SGHRS; CDR2 reads YFSETQ. The CDR3 has 14 amino acids.

The chain has TRBV3-1 (or the pseudogene TRBV3-2) and TRBJ1-3; no clear D gene. This CDR3 has 13 amino acids. The V and J ends lost 5 bases and 0 bases respectively, with 5 bases between them. Germline CDR1 LGHDT, CDR2 YNNKEL (reference sequence). CDR3 sequence: CASSYYSGNTIYF. The CDR3 DNA reads as TGTGCCAGCAGCTACTACTCTGGAAACACCATATATTTT.

The chain's CDR3 is CSVDGGWDIAFF. Here the CDR3 DNA reads TGCAGCGTTGATGGGGGCTGGGACATAGCTTTCTTT. The V gene is TRBV29-1, the J gene TRBJ1-1; TRBD1 is a possible D gene (6 bases). This CDR3 has 12 amino acids. Germline assignment: CDR1 SQVTM and CDR2 ANQGSEA. Trimming shortened V by 3 bases and J by 10 bases, and 15 bases separated the two germline ends.

The rearrangement joins TRBV7-8 to TRBJ2-7; D may be TRBD1 (6 bases). The CDR3 extends over 14 amino acids. Trimming left V 1 base short and J 7 bases short, with 14 bases between. From germline, CDR1 is SGHVS and CDR2 FQNEAQ. The DNA of the CDR3 is TGTGCCAGCAGCTTAGATCGGGACACGGGGGAGCAGTACTTC. It specifies CASSLDRDTGEQYF. Full variable domain (remainder filled in from reference TRBV7-8 and TRBJ2-7): GAGVSQSPRYKVAKRGQDVALRCDPISGHVSLFWYQQALGQGPEFLTYFQNEAQLDKSGLPSDRFFAERPEGSVSTLKIQRTQQEDSAVYLCASSLDRDTGEQYFGPGTRLTVT.

CDR3: CASSDGSGQGGELFF. The CDR3 DNA reads TGTGCCAGCAGTGATGGCAGCGGGCAGGGTGGGGAGCTGTTTTTT. The chain has TRBV2 and TRBJ2-2, with D maybe TRBD2 (6 bases). The ends were cut back, 3 bases at V and 8 bases at J, with 16 bases in the middle. Germline CDR1 and CDR2: SNHLY and FYNNEI. The CDR3 sequence is 15 residues long.

This chain connects TRBV6-6 to TRBJ1-2; TRBD1 might be the D (6 bases). The V gene lost 5 bases and the J gene lost 2 bases, with 15 bases spanning the gap. The length of the CDR3 is 15 residues. CDR1 and CDR2 (germline): MNHNY, SVGAGI (reference sequence). Written as DNA, the CDR3 is TGTGCCAGCAGTACACAGGGTTCGTCCAACTATGGCTACACCTTC. Its protein is CASSTQGSSNYGYTF.

This rearrangement joins TRBV7-8 to TRBJ1-2; D is undetermined. The CDR3 length is 17 residues. Germline assignment: CDR1 SGHVS and CDR2 FQNEAQ. Trimming shortened V by 0 bases and J by 5 bases, and 19 bases separated the two germline ends. The CDR3 nucleotides are TGTGCCAGCAGCTTAGCTAGGTCGCCTCGCGGGCGATATGGCTACACCTTC. This codes for CASSLARSPRGRYGYTF.

This rearrangement joins TRBV4-3 to TRBJ2-7, with 8 bases that match TRBD1. CDR3 length: 15 amino acids. The junction had 6 bases not matched to a gene; V was cut back by 1 base and J by 4 bases. Germline lookup yields CDR1 LGHNA and CDR2 YSLEER. The CDR3 sequence: CASSQVRQGYYEQYF. The CDR3 region has the DNA TGCGCCAGCAGCCAAGTAAGACAGGGGTATTACGAGCAGTACTTC.

The V gene is TRBV10-3, the J gene TRBJ1-4, with a possible D match to TRBD1 (6 bases). The CDR3 covers 13 residues. Germline CDR1 reads ENHRY; CDR2 reads SYGVKD. The V gene lost 8 bases and the J gene lost 6 bases, with 13 bases spanning the gap. Here the CDR3 DNA reads TGTGCCATCTCGGGGGGCGGGGATGAAAAACTGTTTTTT. It encodes CAISGGGDEKLFF.

The chain uses TRBV4-1 and TRBJ1-2; D is ambiguous. CDR1 and CDR2 (germline): MGHRA, YSYEKL. The V end lost 0 bases, the J end lost 0 bases, and 8 bases lay between the germline ends. The CDR3 length is 15 residues. CDR3 sequence: CASSQDPAANYGYTF. CDR3 in DNA: TGCGCCAGCAGCCAAGACCCCGCAGCTAACTATGGCTACACCTTC.